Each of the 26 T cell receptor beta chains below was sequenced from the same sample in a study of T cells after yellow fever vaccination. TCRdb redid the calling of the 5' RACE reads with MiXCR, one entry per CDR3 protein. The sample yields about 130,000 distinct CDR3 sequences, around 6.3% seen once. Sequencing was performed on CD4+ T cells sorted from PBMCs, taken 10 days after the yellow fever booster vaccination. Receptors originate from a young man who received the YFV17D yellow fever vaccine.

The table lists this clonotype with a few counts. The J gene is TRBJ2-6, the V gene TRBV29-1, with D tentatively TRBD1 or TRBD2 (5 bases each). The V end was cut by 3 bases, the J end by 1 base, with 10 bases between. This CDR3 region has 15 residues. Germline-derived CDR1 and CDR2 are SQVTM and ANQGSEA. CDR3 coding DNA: TGCAGCGTTGAGTCTGGGGGATCTGGGGCCAACGTCCTGACTTTC. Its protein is CSVESGGSGANVLTF.

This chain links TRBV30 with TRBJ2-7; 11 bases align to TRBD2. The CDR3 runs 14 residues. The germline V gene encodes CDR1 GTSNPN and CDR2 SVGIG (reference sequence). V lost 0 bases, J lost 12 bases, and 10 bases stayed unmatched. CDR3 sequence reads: CAWSVRTSGRGLYF. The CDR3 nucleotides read TGTGCCTGGAGTGTACGAACTAGCGGGAGAGGTCTGTACTTC.

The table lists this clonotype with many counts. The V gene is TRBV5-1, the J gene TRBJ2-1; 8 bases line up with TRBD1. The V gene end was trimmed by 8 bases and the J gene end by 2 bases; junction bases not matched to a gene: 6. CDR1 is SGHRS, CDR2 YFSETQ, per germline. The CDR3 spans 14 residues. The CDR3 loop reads CASASGGAYNEQFF. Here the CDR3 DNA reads TGCGCCAGTGCCTCAGGGGGCGCCTACAATGAGCAGTTCTTC.

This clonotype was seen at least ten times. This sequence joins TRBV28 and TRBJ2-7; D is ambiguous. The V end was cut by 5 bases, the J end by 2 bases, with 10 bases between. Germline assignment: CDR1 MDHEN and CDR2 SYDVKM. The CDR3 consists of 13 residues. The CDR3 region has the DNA TGTGCCAGCAGTCAACGGGTCCCCTACGAGCAGTACTTC. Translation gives CASSQRVPYEQYF.

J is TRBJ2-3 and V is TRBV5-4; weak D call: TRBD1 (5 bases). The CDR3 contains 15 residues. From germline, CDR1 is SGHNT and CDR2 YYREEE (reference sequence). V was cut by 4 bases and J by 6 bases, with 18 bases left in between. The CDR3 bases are TGTGCCAGCAGCATAAGGACACCGGCCCTTGATACGCAGTATTTT. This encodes CASSIRTPALDTQYF.

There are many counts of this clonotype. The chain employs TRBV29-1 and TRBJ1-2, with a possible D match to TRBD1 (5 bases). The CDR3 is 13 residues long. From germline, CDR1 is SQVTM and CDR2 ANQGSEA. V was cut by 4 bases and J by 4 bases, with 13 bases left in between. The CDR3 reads CSVVGRVSYGYTF. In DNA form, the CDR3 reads TGCAGCGTTGTGGGCAGGGTGAGCTATGGCTACACCTTC.

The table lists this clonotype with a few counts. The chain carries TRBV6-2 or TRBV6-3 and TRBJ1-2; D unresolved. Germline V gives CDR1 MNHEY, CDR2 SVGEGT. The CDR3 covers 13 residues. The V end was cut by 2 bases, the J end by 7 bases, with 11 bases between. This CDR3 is CASSYIRMGGYTF. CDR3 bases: TGTGCCAGCAGTTACATCCGTATGGGTGGCTACACCTTC.

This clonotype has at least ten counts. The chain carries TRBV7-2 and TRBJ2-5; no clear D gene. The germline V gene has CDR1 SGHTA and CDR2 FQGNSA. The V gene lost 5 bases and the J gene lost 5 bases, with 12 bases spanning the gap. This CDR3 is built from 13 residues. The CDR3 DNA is TGTGCCAGCAGCGCCAGGATGGGGGAGACCCAGTACTTC. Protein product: CASSARMGETQYF.

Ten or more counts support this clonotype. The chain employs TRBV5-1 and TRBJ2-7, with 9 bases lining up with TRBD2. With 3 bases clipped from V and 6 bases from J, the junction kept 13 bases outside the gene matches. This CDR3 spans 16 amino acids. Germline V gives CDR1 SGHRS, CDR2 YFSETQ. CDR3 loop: CASSSRPIQREVEQYF. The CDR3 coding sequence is TGCGCCAGCAGCTCGAGACCCATTCAGCGGGAGGTCGAGCAGTACTTC. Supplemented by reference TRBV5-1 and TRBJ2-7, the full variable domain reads KAGVTQTPRYLIKTRGQQVTLSCSPISGHRSVSWYQQTPGQGLQFLFEYFSETQRNKGNFPGRFSGRQFSNSRSEMNVSTLELGDSALYLCASSSRPIQREVEQYFGPGTRLTVT.

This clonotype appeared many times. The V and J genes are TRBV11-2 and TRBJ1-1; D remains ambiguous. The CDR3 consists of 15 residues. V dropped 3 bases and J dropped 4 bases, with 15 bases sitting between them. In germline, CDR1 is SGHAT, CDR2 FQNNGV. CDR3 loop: CASSLINVGSTEAFF. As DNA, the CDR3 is TGTGCCAGCAGCTTGATCAACGTGGGAAGCACTGAAGCTTTCTTT.

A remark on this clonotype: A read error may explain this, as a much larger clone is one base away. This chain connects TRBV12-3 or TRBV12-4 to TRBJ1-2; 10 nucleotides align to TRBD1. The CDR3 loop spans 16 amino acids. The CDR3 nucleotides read TGTGTCAGCAGTTTACACCCGACAGGGGGCTCGGATGGCTACACCTTC. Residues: CVSSLHPTGGSDGYTF.

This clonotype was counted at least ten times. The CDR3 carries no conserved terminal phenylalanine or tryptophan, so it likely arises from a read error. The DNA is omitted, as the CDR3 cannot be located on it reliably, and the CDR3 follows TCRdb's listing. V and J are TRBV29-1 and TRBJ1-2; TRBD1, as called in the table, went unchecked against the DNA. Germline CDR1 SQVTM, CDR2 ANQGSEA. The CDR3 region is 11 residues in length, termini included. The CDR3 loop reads CSAAGTGQVLI.

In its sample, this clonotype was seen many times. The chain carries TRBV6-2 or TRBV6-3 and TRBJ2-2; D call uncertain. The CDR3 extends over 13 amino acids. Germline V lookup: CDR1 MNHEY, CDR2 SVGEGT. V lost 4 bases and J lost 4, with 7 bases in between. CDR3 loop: CASSSTPTGELFF. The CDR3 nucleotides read TGTGCCAGCAGTTCGACGCCCACCGGGGAGCTGTTTTTT.

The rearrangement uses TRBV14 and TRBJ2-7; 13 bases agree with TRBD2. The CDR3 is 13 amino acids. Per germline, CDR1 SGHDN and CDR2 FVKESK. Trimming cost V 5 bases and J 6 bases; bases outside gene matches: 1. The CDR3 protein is CASSGLAGVEQYF. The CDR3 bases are TGTGCCAGCAGCGGACTAGCGGGAGTCGAGCAGTACTTC.

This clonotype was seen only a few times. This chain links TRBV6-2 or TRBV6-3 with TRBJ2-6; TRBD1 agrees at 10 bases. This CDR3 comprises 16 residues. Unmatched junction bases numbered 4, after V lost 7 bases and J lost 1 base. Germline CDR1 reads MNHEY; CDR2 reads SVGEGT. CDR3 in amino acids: CASTRDRGSGANVLTF. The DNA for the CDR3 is TGTGCCAGCACACGGGACAGGGGTTCTGGGGCCAACGTCCTGACTTTC.

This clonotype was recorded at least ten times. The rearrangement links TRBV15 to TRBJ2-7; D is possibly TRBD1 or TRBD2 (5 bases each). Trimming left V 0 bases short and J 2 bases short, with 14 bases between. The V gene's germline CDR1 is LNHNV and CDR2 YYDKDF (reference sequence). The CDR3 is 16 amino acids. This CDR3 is CATSRDGGRQAYEQYF. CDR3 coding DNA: TGTGCCACCAGCAGAGATGGGGGACGGCAGGCCTACGAGCAGTACTTC.

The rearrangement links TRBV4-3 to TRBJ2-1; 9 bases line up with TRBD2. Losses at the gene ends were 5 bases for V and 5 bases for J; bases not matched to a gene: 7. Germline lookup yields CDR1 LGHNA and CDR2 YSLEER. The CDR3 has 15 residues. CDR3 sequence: CASSTPGLANNEQFF. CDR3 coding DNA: TGCGCCAGCAGCACACCGGGACTAGCCAACAATGAGCAGTTCTTC.

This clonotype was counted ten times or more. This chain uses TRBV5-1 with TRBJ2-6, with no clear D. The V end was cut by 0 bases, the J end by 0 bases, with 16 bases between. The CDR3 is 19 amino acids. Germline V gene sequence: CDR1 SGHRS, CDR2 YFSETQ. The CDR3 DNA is TGCGCCAGCAGCTTGGGGACCGGCGGATCCCTCTCTGGGGCCAACGTCCTGACTTTC. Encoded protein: CASSLGTGGSLSGANVLTF.

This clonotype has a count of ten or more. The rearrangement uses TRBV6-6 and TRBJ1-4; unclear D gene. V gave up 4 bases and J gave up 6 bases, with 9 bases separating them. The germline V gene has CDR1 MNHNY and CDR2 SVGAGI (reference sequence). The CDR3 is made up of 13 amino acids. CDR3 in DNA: TGTGCCAGCAGTTCGGTAGCGGATGAAAAACTGTTTTTT. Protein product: CASSSVADEKLFF.

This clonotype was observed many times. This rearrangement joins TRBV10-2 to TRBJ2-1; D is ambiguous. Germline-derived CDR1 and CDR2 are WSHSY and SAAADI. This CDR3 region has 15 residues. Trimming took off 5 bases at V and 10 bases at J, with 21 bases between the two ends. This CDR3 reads CASSKNSARVKEQFF. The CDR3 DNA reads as TGCGCCAGCAGTAAGAACTCAGCTCGAGTGAAGGAGCAGTTCTTC.

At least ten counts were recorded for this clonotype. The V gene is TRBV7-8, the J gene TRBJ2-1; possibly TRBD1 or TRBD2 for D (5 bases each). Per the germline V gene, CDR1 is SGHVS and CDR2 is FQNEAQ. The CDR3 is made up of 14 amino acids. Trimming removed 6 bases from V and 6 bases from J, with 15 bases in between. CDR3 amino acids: CASSRDAALNEQFF. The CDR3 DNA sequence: TGTGCCAGCAGTCGGGACGCCGCCCTCAATGAGCAGTTCTTC. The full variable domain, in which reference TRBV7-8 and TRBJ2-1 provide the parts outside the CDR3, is GAGVSQSPRYKVAKRGQDVALRCDPISGHVSLFWYQQALGQGPEFLTYFQNEAQLDKSGLPSDRFFAERPEGSVSTLKIQRTQQEDSAVYLCASSRDAALNEQFFGPGTRLTVL.

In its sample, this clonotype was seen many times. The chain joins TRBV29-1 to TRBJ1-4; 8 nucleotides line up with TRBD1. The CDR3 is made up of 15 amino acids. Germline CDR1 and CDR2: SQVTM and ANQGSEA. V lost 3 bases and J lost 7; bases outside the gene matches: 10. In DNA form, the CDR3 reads TGCAGCGTTGACCACGGACAGGGTTCGGGTGAAAAACTGTTTTTT. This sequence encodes CSVDHGQGSGEKLFF.

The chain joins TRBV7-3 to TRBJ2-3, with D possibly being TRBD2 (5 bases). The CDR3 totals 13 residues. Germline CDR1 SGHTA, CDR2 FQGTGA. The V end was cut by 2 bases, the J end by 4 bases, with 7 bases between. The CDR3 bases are TGTGCCAGCAGCTTATCCGGGGCAGATACGCAGTATTTT. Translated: CASSLSGADTQYF.

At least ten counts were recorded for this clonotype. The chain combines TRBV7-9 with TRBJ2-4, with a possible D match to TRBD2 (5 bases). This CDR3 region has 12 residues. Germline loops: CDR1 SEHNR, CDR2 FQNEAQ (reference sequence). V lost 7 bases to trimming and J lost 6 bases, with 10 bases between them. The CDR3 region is CASNSEGNIQYF. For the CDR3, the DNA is TGTGCCAGCAACAGCGAGGGAAACATTCAGTACTTC.

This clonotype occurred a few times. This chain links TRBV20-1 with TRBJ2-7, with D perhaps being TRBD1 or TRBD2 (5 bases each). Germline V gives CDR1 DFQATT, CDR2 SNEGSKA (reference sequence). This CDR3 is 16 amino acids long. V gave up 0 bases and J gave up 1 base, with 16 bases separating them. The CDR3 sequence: CSARDRDRTLSYEQYF. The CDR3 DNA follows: TGCAGTGCTAGAGATAGGGACCGAACCCTTTCCTACGAGCAGTACTTC.

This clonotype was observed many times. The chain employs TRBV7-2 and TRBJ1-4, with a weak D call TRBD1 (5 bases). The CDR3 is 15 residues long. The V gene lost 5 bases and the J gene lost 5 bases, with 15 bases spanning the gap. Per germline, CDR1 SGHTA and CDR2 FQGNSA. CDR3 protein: CASSPTRGLNEKLFF. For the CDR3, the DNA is TGTGCCAGCAGCCCAACCCGGGGGTTGAATGAAAAACTGTTTTTT.